The present entry profiles one T cell receptor (beta chain) with its context. This clone's antigen is unknown. No much larger clone is present one base from it, and per-base qualities are unavailable. The data are from a study of regulatory dendritic cells for organ transplantation (dated 2017 in TCRdb). For context, the study as a whole: Regulatory dendritic cells were generated from monocytes cultured with vitamin D3 on days 0 and 4 and IL-10 on day 4. The TCRbeta repertoires of sorted naive and memory CD4+ and CD8+ T cells were sequenced before and after allostimulation with regulatory or mature dendritic cells. On day 6, LPS was added to the DC cultures to test how the DCs responded to a strong maturation-inducing agent.

Results and caveats for the whole study, not just this receptor: Of the resting subsets, memory CD8+ T cells had the largest number of alloreactive TCR clonotypes. In both subjects, allostimulation led to expansion of memory CD8+ clones, though the expansion induced by regulatory dendritic cells appeared to be more limited than that induced by mature dendritic cells. Naive CD4+ and CD8+ T cells showed highly diverse repertoires, whereas memory cells were less diverse and memory CD8+ cells were the most oligoclonal. Only a couple of subjects were sequenced, and considerable between-individual heterogeneity in the alloreactive memory CD8+ T cell pool was noted by the authors.

TCRbeta CDR3 regions were amplified by multiplexed two-step PCR using Vbeta-specific forward primers and Jbeta-specific reverse primers. Through the immunoSEQ service, the TCRbeta libraries were run on an Illumina instrument for sequencing. As for the authors' bioinformatics: IMGT annotation was used to assign V, D and J genes, and synthetic CDR3 analogues were used to correct the counts for multiplex PCR bias. In the immunoSEQ Analyzer, repertoire clonality was calculated as one minus normalized Shannon entropy. Fisher's exact test with Benjamini-Hochberg false discovery rate control was used to define clonal expansion, with two-tailed P<0.01. In its TCRdb copy, this immuneACCESS table keeps in-frame sequences only and misses some clones. Where compared with another copy, unresolved V genes explain less than half of these, and the others have no known cause. V, J and clone size reflect that table, while D and trimming were determined from the DNA. Here the sample has roughly 4,200 clones; 60% occur a single time. The top ten constitute more than 15% of the sample.

Trimming at the junction amounts to 5 bases on V and 4 bases on J, and the germline ends lie 21 bases apart. The CDR3 numbers 16 residues from cysteine through phenylalanine. Only the CDR3 part of the read is kept: 48 bases, read in frame from the first base. From a lookup of the germline V gene, CDR1 and CDR2 are SGHTA and FQGNSA. Sorted T cell subsets were CFSE-labeled and co-cultured for about five days with allogeneic regulatory or mature dendritic cells at a 1:10 DC:T ratio. FACS was used to sort CD4+ or CD8+ cells into naive T cells (CD45RA+) and memory T cells (CD45RO+). Two healthy control subjects provided the T cells used for TCR sequencing. Genomic DNA was extracted with the Qiagen DNeasy Blood & Tissue Kit.

This TCR was sampled from a human donor in good health. The chain joins TRBV7-2 to TRBJ2-7, with TRBD2 tentatively as D gene (5 bases match). The sample consisted of memory CD8+ T cells from blood cultured with regulatory dendritic cells. According to the study, the label for this sample's cell subset or site signals: CD45RO+ memory T cells. Here is the DNA: TGTGCCAGCAGCCCGATGACTGGCGTTCAGCGGTACGAGCAGTACTTC. It translates to CASSPMTGVQRYEQYF. Here the CDR3 is joined to the reference TRBV7-2 and TRBJ2-7 genes, and the full variable domain is: GAGVSQSPSNKVTEKGKDVELRCDPISGHTALYWYRQSLGQGLEFLIYFQGNSAPDKSGLPSDRFSAERTGGSVSTLTIQRTQQEDSAVYLCASSPMTGVQRYEQYFGPGTRLTVT.